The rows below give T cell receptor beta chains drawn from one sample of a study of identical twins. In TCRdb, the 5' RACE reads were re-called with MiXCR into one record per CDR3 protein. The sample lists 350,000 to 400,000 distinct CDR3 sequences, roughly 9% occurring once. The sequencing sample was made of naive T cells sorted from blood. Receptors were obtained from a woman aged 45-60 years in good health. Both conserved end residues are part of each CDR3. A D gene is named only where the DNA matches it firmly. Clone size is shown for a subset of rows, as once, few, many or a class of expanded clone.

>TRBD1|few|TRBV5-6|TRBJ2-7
TGTGCCAGCAGCCACGACAGGGCTTACGAGCAGTACTTC
CASSHDRAYEQYF
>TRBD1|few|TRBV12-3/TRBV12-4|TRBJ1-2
TGTGCCAGCAGACCGGGACAGGGCGCAACTTTTAACTATGGCTACACCTTC
CASRPGQGATFNYGYTF
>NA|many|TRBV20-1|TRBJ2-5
TGCAGTGCTCCCCTCGGGCTAGCAGGACAAGAGACCCAGTACTTC
CSAPLGLAGQETQYF
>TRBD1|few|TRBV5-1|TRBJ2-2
TGCGCCAGCAGCCTGCAGGGGGCGCGCACCGGGGAGCTGTTTTTT
CASSLQGARTGELFF
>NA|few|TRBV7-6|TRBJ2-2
TGTGCCAGCAGCTTAGTCCCAGTGAGTTTAGTCACCGGGGAGCTGTTTTTT
CASSLVPVSLVTGELFF
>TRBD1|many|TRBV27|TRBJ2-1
TGTGCCAGCAGTGGACAGGGAATCTCCTACAATGAGCAGTTCTTC
CASSGQGISYNEQFF
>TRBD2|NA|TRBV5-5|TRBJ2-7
TGTGCCAGCAGCTTGCGACTAGCGGGGCCGGGGGAGCAGTACTTC
CASSLRLAGPGEQYF
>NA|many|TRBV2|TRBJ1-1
TGTGCCAGCAGTGATGGACCCAGGCTGGTAGAAGCTTTCTTT
CASSDGPRLVEAFF
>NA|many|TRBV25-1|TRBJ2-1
TGTGCCAGCAGTTTGACTCTGGGGGATGAGCAGTTCTTC
CASSLTLGDEQFF
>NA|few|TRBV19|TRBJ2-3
TGTGCCAGTAGTATAGCATGGGGAACAGATACGCAGTATTTT
CASSIAWGTDTQYF
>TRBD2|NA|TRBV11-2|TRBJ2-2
TGTGCCAGCAGGGCCATAGCGGGAGGCACCGGGGAGCTGTTTTTT
CASRAIAGGTGELFF
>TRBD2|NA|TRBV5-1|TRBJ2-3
TGCGCCAGCAGCTTGGGGGCTAGCGGGGGCACAGATACGCAGTATTTT
CASSLGASGGTDTQYF
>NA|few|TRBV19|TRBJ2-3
TGTGCCAGTATGGGACGCAGCACAGATACGCAGTATTTT
CASMGRSTDTQYF
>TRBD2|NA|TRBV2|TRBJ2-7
TGTGCCAGCTCCACTAGCGGCTACGAGCAGTACTTC
CASSTSGYEQYF
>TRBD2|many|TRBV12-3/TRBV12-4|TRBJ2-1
TGTGCCAGCAGTCTGGGGGGGACTAGCGTAAATGAGCAGTTCTTC
CASSLGGTSVNEQFF
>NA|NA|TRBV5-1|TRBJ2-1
TGCGCCAGCAGCTCTTCCCTAACGGGAGTGGGCTCCTACAATGAGCAGTTCTTC
CASSSSLTGVGSYNEQFF
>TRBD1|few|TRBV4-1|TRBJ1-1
TGCGCCAGCAGCCAAGAGGGACAGGGGCTGATCGACACTGAAGCTTTCTTT
CASSQEGQGLIDTEAFF
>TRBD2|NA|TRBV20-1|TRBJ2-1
TGCAGTGCTAGAGAAGCCGGATACGCGGGAGGGCCTGAGGATGAGCATTTCTTC
CSAREAGYAGGPEDEHFF